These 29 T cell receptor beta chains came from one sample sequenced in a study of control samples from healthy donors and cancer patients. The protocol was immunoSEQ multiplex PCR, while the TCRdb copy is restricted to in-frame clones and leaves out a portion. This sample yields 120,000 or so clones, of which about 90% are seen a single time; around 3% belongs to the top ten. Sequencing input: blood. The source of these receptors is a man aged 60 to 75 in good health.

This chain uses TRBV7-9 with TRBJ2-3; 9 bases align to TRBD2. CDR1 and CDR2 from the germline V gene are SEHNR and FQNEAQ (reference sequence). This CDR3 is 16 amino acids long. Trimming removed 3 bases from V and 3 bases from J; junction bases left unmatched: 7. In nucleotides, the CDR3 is TGTGCCAGCAGCTTTGGGACTAGCAGTCTAACAGATACGCAGTATTTT. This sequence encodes CASSFGTSSLTDTQYF.

The CDR3 sequence is CASSPNAGSTSGNTIYF. The DNA of the CDR3 is TGTGCCAGCAGCCCAAACGCGGGGTCTACCTCTGGAAACACCATATATTTT. The rearrangement uses TRBV5-4 and TRBJ1-3, with D hard to call. CDR3 length: 17 residues. Germline lookup yields CDR1 SGHNT and CDR2 YYREEE (reference sequence). Trimming left V 4 bases short and J 0 bases short, with 17 bases between.

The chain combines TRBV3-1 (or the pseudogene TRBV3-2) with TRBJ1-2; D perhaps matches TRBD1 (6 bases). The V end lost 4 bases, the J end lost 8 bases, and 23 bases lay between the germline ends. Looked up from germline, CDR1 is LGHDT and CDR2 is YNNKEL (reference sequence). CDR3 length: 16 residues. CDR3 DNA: TGTGCCAGCAGCCCCGAAGGACAGCGGCGGGCAGGCGGCTACACCTTC. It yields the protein CASSPEGQRRAGGYTF.

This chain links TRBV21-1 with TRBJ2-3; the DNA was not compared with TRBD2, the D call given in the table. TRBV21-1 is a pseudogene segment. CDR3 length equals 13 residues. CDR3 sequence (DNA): TGTGCCAGCAGCAAGGGAGGGGAGAATACGCAGTATTTT. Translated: CASSKGGENTQYF.

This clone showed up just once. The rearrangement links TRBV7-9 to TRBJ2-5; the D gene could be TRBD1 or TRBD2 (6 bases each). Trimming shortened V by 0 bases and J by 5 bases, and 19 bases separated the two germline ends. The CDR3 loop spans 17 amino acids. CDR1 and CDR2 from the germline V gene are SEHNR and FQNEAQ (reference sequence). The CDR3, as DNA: TGTGCCAGCAGCTTAGCGCGGGAAACAGGGACCAGGGAGACCCAGTACTTC. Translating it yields CASSLARETGTRETQYF.

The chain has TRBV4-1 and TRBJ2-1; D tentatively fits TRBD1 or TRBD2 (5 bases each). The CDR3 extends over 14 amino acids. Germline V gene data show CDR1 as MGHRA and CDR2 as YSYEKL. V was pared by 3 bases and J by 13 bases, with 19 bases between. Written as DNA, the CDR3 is TGCGCCAGCAGCCAGGAAAAGGGACCCTCCCCCCAGTTCTTC. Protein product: CASSQEKGPSPQFF.

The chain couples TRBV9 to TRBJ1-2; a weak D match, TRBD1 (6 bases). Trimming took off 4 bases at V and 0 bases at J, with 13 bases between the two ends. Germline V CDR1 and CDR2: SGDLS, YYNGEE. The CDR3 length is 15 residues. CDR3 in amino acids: CASSLGGASNYGYTF. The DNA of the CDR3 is TGTGCCAGCAGCCTAGGGGGAGCTTCTAACTATGGCTACACCTTC.

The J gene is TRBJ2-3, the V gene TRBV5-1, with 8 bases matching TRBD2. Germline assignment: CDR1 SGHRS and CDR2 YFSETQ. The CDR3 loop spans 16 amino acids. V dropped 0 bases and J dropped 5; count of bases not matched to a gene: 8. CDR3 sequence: CASSLEIGGAGDTQYF. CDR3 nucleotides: TGCGCCAGCAGCTTGGAAATCGGGGGGGCCGGAGATACGCAGTATTTT.

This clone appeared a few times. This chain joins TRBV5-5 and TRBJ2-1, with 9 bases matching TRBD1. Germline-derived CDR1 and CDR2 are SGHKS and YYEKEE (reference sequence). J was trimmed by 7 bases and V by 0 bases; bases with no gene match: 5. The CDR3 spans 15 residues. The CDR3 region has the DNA TGTGCCAGCAGCTTGGATGGGACAGGGTGGAATGAGCAGTTCTTC. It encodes CASSLDGTGWNEQFF.

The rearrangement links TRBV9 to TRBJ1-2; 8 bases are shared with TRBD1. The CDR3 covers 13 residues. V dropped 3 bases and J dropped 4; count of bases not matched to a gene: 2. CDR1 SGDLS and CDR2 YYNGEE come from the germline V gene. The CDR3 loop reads CASSDGQGYGYTF. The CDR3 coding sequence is TGTGCCAGCAGCGATGGACAGGGCTATGGCTACACCTTC.

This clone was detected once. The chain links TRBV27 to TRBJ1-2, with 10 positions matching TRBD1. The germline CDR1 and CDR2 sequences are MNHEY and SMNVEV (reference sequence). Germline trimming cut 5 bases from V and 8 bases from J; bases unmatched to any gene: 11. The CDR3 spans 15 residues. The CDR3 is CASSPGQGSTRGYTF. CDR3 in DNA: TGTGCCAGCAGTCCGGGACAGGGGTCTACTAGGGGCTACACCTTC.

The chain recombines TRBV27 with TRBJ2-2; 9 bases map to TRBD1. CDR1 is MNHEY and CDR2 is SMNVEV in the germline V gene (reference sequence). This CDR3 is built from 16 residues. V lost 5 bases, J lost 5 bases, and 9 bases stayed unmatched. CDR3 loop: CASSAYRGLGTGELFF. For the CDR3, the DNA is TGTGCCAGCAGTGCGTACAGGGGGCTAGGGACCGGGGAGCTGTTTTTT.

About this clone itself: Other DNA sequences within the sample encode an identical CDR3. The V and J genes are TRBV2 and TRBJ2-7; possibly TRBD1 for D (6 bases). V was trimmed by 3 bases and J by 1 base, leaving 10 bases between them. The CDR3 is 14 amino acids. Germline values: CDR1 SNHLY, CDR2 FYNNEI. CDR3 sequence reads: CASSEGRGSYEQYF. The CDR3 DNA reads TGTGCCAGCAGTGAGGGCAGGGGATCCTACGAGCAGTACTTC.

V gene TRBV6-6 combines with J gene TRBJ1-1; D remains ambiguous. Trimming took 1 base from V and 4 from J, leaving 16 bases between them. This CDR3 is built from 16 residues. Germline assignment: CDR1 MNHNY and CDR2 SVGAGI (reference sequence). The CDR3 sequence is CASSYLGYPGGTEAFF. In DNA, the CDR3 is TGTGCCAGCAGTTACTTGGGGTACCCAGGAGGCACTGAAGCTTTCTTT.

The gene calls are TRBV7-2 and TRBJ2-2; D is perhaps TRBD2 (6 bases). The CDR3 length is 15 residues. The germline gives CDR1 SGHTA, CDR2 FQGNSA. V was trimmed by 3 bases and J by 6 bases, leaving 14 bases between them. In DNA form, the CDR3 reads TGTGCCAGCAGCTTTGGTAGCGGAATATCCGGGGAGCTGTTTTTT. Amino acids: CASSFGSGISGELFF.

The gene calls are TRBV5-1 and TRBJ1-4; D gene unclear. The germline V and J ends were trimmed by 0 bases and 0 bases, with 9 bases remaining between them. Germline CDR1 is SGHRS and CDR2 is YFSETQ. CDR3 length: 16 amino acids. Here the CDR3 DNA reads TGCGCCAGCAGCTTGGCCTCCTCAACAACTAATGAAAAACTGTTTTTT. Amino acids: CASSLASSTTNEKLFF.

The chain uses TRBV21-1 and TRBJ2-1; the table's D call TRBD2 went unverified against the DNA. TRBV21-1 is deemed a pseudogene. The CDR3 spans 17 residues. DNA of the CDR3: TGTGCCAGCAGCAAAGGGGTGCAAGCGGGGGGCCACAATGAGCAGTTCTTC. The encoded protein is CASSKGVQAGGHNEQFF.

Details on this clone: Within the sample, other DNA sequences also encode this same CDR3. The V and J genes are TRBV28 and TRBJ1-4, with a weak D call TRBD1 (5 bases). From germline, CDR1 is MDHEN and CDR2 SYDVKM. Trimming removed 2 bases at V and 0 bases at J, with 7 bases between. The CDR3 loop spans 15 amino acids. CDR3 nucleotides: TGTGCCAGCAGTTTAGGGGGTGCAACTAATGAAAAACTGTTTTTT. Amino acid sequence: CASSLGGATNEKLFF.

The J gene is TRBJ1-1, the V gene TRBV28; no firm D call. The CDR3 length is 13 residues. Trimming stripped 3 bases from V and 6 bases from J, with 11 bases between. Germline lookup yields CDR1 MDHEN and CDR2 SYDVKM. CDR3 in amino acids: CASSFGVPSEAFF. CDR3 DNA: TGTGCCAGCAGTTTCGGGGTCCCTTCTGAAGCTTTCTTT.

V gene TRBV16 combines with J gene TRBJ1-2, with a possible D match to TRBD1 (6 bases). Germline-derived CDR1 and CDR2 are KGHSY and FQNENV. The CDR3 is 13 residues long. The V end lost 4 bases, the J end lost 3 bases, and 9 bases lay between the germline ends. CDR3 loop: CASSLQGDYGYTF. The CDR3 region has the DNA TGTGCCAGCAGCCTACAGGGTGACTATGGCTACACCTTC.

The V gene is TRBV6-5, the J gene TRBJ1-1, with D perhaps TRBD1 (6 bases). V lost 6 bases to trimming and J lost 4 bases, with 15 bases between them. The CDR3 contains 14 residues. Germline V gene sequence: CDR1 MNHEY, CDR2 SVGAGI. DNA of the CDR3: TGTGCCAGCAGGGTACAGGGTGAAGGCACTGAAGCTTTCTTT. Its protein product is CASRVQGEGTEAFF.

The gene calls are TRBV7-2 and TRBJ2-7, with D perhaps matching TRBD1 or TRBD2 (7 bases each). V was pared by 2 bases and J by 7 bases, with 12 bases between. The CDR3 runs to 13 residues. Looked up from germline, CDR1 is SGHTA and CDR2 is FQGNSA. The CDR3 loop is CASSLQGGLEQYF. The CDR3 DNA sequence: TGTGCCAGCAGCTTACAGGGGGGGTTAGAGCAGTACTTC.

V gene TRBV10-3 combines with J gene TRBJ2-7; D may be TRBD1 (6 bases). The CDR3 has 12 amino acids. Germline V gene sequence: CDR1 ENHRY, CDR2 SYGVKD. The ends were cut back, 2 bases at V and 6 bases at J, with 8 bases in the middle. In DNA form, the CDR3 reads TGTGCCATCAGTGAGCGACAGGCCGAGCAGTACTTC. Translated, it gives CAISERQAEQYF.

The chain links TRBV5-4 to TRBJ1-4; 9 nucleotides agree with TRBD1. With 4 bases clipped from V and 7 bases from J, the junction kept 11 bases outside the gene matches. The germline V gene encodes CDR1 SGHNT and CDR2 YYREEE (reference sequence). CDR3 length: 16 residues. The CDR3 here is CASSPTSGTGSEKLFF. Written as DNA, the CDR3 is TGTGCCAGCAGCCCTACCAGTGGGACAGGGTCTGAAAAACTGTTTTTT.

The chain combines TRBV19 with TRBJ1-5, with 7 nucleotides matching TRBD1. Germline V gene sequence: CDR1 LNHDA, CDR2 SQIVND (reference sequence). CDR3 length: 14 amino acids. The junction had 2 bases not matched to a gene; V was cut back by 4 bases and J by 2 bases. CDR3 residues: CASSTGTGNQPQHF. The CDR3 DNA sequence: TGTGCCAGTAGTACTGGGACAGGCAATCAGCCCCAGCATTTT.

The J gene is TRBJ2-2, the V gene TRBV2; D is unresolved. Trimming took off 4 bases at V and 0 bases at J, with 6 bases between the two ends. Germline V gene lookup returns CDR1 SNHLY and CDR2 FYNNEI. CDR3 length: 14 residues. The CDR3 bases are TGTGCCAGCAGTGTTAGCCCGAACACCGGGGAGCTGTTTTTT. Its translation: CASSVSPNTGELFF.

CDR3: CASSLDTGEVSYEQYF. CDR3 sequence (DNA): TGTGCCAGCAGCCTAGACACAGGGGAGGTCTCCTACGAGCAGTACTTC. The rearrangement links TRBV7-9 to TRBJ2-7; D is perhaps TRBD1 (7 bases). Germline CDR1 SEHNR, CDR2 FQNEAQ (reference sequence). The CDR3 has 16 amino acids. Trimming shortened V by 5 bases and J by 0 bases, and 17 bases separated the two germline ends.

Written as DNA, the CDR3 is TGTGCCAGCAGCCAAGACTTGCCGGCATACGAGCAGTACTTC. Amino acids: CASSQDLPAYEQYF. The J gene is TRBJ2-7, the V gene TRBV3-1 (or the pseudogene TRBV3-2); D uncertain. Per germline, CDR1 LGHDT and CDR2 YNNKEL (reference sequence). V lost 0 bases to trimming and J lost 4 bases, with 10 bases between them. The CDR3 totals 14 residues.

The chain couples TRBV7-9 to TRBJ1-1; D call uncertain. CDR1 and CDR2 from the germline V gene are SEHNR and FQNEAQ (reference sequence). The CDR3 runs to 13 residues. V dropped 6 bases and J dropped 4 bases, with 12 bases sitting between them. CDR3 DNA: TGTGCCAGCAGGCGCAAGGAGACCACTGAAGCTTTCTTT. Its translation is CASRRKETTEAFF.